The 15 T cell receptor beta chains in this list originate from one sample, sequenced in a study of cytomegalovirus exposure and HLA in healthy donors. The PCR ran on 60 Vbeta and 13 Jbeta primers. Assay: immunoSEQ multiplex PCR; the TCRdb copy retains only in-frame clones and omits some. There are about 140,000 clones in the sample; 70% to 75% occur only once, and 1.5% to 2% lies in the top ten. The sequencing input was PBMCs. All receptors come from a woman aged 25 to 39 in good health and CMV-seronegative.

This sequence joins TRBV30 and TRBJ2-1; a weak D match, TRBD1 (6 bases). V lost 0 bases and J 3 bases, leaving 12 bases between the germline ends. The germline gives CDR1 GTSNPN, CDR2 SVGIG (reference sequence). The CDR3 has 15 residues. The CDR3 region is CAWSVMGTYYNEQFF. CDR3 in DNA: TGTGCCTGGAGTGTTATGGGGACATACTACAATGAGCAGTTCTTC. The variable domain in full, with the rest retrieved from reference TRBV30 and TRBJ2-1, is SQTIHQWPATLVQPVGSPLSLECTVEGTSNPNLYWYRQAAGRGLQLLFYSVGIGQISSEVPQNLSASRPQDRQFILSSKKLLLSDSGFYLCAWSVMGTYYNEQFFGPGTRLTVL.

The chain has TRBV6-5 and TRBJ2-7; 9 nucleotides match TRBD1. The CDR3 has 15 residues. Trimming took 4 bases from V and 2 from J; bases not matched to a gene: 6. CDR1 is MNHEY and CDR2 is SVGAGI in the germline V gene. The DNA for the CDR3 is TGTGCCAGCAGTTTAGGACAGGGGCCCACCTACGAGCAGTACTTC. This codes for CASSLGQGPTYEQYF.

This chain joins TRBV28 and TRBJ1-5; TRBD1 matches at 8 bases. Germline lookup yields CDR1 MDHEN and CDR2 SYDVKM. The junction had 17 bases not matched to a gene; V was cut back by 7 bases and J by 3 bases. The length of the CDR3 is 18 residues. CDR3 loop: CASTTWGEWTGHNQPQHF. DNA of the CDR3: TGTGCCAGCACCACCTGGGGGGAGTGGACAGGGCACAATCAGCCCCAGCATTTT. Full variable domain (missing parts from reference TRBV28 and TRBJ1-5): DVKVTQSSRYLVKRTGEKVFLECVQDMDHENMFWYRQDPGLGLRLIYFSYDVKMKEKGDIPEGYSVSREKKERFSLILESASTNQTSMYLCASTTWGEWTGHNQPQHFGDGTRLSIL.

This chain connects TRBV19 to TRBJ2-1; a weak D match, TRBD1 (6 bases). Trimming took off 7 bases at V and 9 bases at J, with 16 bases between the two ends. This CDR3 is 13 amino acids long. Germline lookup yields CDR1 LNHDA and CDR2 SQIVND (reference sequence). The CDR3 coding sequence is TGTGCCAGTATAAGCTTTACCAGGGGTGAGCAGTTCTTC. Amino acid sequence: CASISFTRGEQFF.

The chain is built from TRBV10-3 and TRBJ1-4; D not resolved. Trimming shortened V by 5 bases and J by 3 bases, and 10 bases separated the two germline ends. There are 14 residues in the CDR3. Germline V lookup: CDR1 ENHRY, CDR2 SYGVKD. The CDR3 nucleotides read TGTGCCATCAGTTCTGACACCTCTAATGAAAAACTGTTTTTT. This gives the protein CAISSDTSNEKLFF.

The rearrangement links TRBV5-5 to TRBJ2-7; 7 bases are a match to TRBD2. The CDR3 is 15 amino acids. J gave up 3 bases and V 4 bases, and 10 bases lay outside the gene matches. CDR1 is SGHKS, CDR2 YYEKEE, per germline (reference sequence). The CDR3 DNA reads as TGTGCCAGCAGCCGAGGTCGTCTAGCGGACTACGAGCAGTACTTC. Amino acids: CASSRGRLADYEQYF.

The J gene is TRBJ2-7, the V gene TRBV9; D is possibly TRBD2 (6 bases). The length of the CDR3 is 14 residues. Germline V gives CDR1 SGDLS, CDR2 YYNGEE. The V end was cut by 3 bases, the J end by 7 bases, with 17 bases between. CDR3: CASSARDSTGEQYF. CDR3 DNA sequence: TGTGCCAGCAGCGCCCGGGACTCCACGGGGGAGCAGTACTTC.

The chain joins TRBV6-1 to TRBJ2-7; tentatively, D is TRBD1 (6 bases). The CDR3 has 14 amino acids. Germline CDR1 MNHNS, CDR2 SASEGT. Deletions cut 4 bases from V and 3 bases from J, with 13 bases between. The CDR3 sequence is CASSGAGVYYEQYF. The CDR3, as DNA: TGTGCCAGCAGTGGGGCAGGGGTTTACTACGAGCAGTACTTC.

Turning to this clone: This specimen includes other DNA sequences encoding the same CDR3. This chain joins TRBV28 and TRBJ1-2; TRBD1 aligns across 9 bases. V trimming: 6 bases; J trimming: 4 bases; junction bases outside the gene matches: 6. The germline V gene has CDR1 MDHEN and CDR2 SYDVKM. The CDR3 totals 14 residues. The CDR3 spells CASSWGQGRYGYTF. In nucleotides, the CDR3 is TGTGCCAGCAGCTGGGGACAGGGTCGCTATGGCTACACCTTC.

The chain employs TRBV11-3 and TRBJ2-5, with 13 bases identical to TRBD2. J lost 2 bases, V lost 5 bases, and 8 bases had no gene match. CDR3 length: 17 residues. From germline, CDR1 is SGHNT and CDR2 YENEEA. CDR3 sequence (DNA): TGTGCCAGCAGCCCCGGGACTAGCGGGGCGATACAAGAGACCCAGTACTTC. It translates to CASSPGTSGAIQETQYF.

This rearrangement joins TRBV5-6 to TRBJ2-1; D unresolved. The CDR3 is 13 residues long. Germline V gives CDR1 SGHDT, CDR2 YYEEEE. Trimming took 4 bases from V and 6 from J, leaving 11 bases between them. The DNA of the CDR3 is TGTGCCAGCAGCCCCTCATACGGCAATGAGCAGTTCTTC. Protein product: CASSPSYGNEQFF.

The chain carries TRBV6-1 and TRBJ1-2; perhaps TRBD1 as D (6 bases). This CDR3 comprises 14 residues. V gave up 10 bases and J gave up 4 bases, with 19 bases separating them. CDR1 is MNHNS and CDR2 is SASEGT in the germline V gene. This chain's CDR3 is CATLPDSSSYGYTF. The CDR3 bases are TGTGCCACCCTTCCGGACAGTTCCTCCTATGGCTACACCTTC.

The sample holds a few counts of this clone. This chain uses TRBV4-2 with TRBJ2-5, with 7 positions matching TRBD2. Germline V CDR1 and CDR2: LGHNA, YNFKEQ. The CDR3 extends over 17 amino acids. V gave up 5 bases and J gave up 2 bases; unmatched junction bases: 14. The CDR3 region is CASSLGGWTTNQETQYF. The CDR3 bases are TGTGCCAGCAGCTTGGGAGGGTGGACTACAAATCAAGAGACCCAGTACTTC.

As DNA, the CDR3 is TGTGCCAGCAGCTTAGTGGCTAATACTAGAGAGGGCTACACCTTC. Amino acids: CASSLVANTREGYTF. V and J are TRBV7-6 and TRBJ1-2; D unclear. With 1 base removed from V and 8 bases from J, the gap between germline ends came to 17 bases. The germline gives CDR1 SGHVS, CDR2 FNYEAQ. CDR3 size: 15 residues.

This chain connects TRBV28 to TRBJ1-3, with D hard to call. V was pared by 3 bases and J by 1 base, with 7 bases between. The V gene's germline CDR1 is MDHEN and CDR2 SYDVKM. The CDR3 length is 14 residues. Here the CDR3 DNA reads TGTGCCAGCAGTTTCGGTGCATCTGGAAACACCATATATTTT. Amino acids: CASSFGASGNTIYF.